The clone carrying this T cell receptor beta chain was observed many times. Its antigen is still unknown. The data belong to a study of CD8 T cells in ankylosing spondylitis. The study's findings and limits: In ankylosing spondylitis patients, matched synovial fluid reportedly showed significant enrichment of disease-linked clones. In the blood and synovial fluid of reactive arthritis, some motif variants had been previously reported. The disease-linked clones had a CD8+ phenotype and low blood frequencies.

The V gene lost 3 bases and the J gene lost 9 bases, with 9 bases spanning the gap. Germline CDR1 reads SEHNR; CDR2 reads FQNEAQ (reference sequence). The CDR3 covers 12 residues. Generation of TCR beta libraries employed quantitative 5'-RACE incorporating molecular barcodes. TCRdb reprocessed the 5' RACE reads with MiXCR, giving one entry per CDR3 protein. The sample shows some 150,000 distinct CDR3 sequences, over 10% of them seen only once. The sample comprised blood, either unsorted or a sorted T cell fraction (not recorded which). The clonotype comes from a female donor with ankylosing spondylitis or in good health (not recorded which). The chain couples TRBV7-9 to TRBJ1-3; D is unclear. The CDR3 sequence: CASSFWDFTIYF. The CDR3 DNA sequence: TGTGCCAGCAGCTTTTGGGATTTCACCATATATTTT.